This paragraph covers one T cell receptor (beta chain) sequence. No antigen is known for it. No base qualities exist here, and no much larger clone lies one base off it. This entry is derived from a study of response to subunit inactivated influenza vaccine (dated by TCRdb to 2017 to 2018). Concerning the study at large: The study used deep quantitative T cell receptor repertoire profiling to track responses to a trivalent subunit inactivated influenza vaccine. On the study overall, not on this receptor specifically: It was suggested by the authors that each seasonal influenza vaccination may recruit only a limited number of new T cells.

Library creation used RT-PCR. Sequencing was carried out with an Illumina HiSeq 2500. TCRdb reprocessing: public reads trimmed at Q25 with fastp, clones called with MiXCR, in-frame beta chains kept. All rows with the same CDR3 protein become a single entry with the most common DNA and genes. Recorded for this sample are hundreds of thousands of distinct CDR3 sequences; approximately 15% of them occurred a single time. The ten top clones hold more than 9% of the sample. V loses 5 bases, J loses 1 base, and the germline ends lie 8 bases apart. CDR1 and CDR2 are read off the germline V gene (reference sequence) as SEHNR and FQNEAQ. CDR3 length: 13 amino acids, cysteine to phenylalanine. Left in the record is the CDR3 DNA by itself, 39 bases read in frame from the first base.

The rearranged segments are TRBV7-9 and TRBJ1-1, with no D gene named confidently. The specimen comprised PBMCs from blood, sampled about 12 days after vaccination. The receptor was derived from a man aged 45-60 years who received an inactivated influenza vaccine. Donor details come from another sample of the same person, matched by shared clones. The nucleotide sequence reads as follows: TGTGCCAGCAGCAAGTACCCGAACACTGAAGCTTTCTTT. Its protein reads: CASSKYPNTEAFF.